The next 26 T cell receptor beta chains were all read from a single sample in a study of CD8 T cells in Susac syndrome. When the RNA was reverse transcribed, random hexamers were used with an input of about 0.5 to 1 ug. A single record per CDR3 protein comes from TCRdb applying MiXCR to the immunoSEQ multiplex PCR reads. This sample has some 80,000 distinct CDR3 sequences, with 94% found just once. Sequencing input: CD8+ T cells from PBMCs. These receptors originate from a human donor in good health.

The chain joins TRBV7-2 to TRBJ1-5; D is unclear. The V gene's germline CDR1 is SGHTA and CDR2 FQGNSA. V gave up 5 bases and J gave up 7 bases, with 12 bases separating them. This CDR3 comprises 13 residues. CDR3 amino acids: CASSPYAAQPQHF. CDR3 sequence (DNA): TGTGCCAGCAGCCCCTATGCTGCCCAGCCCCAGCATTTT. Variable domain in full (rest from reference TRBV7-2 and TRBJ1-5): GAGVSQSPSNKVTEKGKDVELRCDPISGHTALYWYRQSLGQGLEFLIYFQGNSAPDKSGLPSDRFSAERTGGSVSTLTIQRTQQEDSAVYLCASSPYAAQPQHFGDGTRLSIL.

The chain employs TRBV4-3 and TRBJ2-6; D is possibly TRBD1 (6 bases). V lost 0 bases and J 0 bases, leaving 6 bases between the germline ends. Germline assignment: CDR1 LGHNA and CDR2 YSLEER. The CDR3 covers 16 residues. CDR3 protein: CASSQETGSGANVLTF. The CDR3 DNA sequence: TGCGCCAGCAGCCAAGAGACAGGCTCTGGGGCCAACGTCCTGACTTTC.

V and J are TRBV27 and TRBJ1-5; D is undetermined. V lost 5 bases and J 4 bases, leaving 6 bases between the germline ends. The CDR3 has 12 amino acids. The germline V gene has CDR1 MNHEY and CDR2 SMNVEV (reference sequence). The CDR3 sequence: CASSPPNQPQHF. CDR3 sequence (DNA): TGTGCCAGCAGTCCCCCGAATCAGCCCCAGCATTTT.

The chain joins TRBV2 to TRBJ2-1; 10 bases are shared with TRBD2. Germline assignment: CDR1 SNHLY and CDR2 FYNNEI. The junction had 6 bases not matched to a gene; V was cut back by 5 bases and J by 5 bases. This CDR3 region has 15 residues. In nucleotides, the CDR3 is TGTGCCAGCAGTCCGGGACTAGCGTTAAACAATGAGCAGTTCTTC. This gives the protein CASSPGLALNNEQFF.

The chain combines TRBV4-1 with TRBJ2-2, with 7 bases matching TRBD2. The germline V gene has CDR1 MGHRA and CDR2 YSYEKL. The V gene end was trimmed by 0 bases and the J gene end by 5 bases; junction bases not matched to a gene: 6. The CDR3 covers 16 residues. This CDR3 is CASSQDGGKGTGELFF. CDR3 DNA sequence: TGCGCCAGCAGCCAAGACGGGGGGAAGGGTACCGGGGAGCTGTTTTTT.

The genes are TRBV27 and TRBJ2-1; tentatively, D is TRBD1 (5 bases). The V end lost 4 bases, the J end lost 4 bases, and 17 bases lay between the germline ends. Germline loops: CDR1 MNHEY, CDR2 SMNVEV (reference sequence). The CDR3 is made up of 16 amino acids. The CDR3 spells CASSSTATGVYNEQFF. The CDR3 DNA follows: TGTGCCAGCAGTTCAACGGCTACAGGAGTTTACAATGAGCAGTTCTTC.

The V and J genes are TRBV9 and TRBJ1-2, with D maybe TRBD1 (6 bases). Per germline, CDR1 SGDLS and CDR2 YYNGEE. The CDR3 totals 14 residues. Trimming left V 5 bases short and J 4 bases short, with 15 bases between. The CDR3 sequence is CASRHRAGSYGYTF. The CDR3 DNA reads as TGTGCCAGCAGACACAGGGCGGGATCCTATGGCTACACCTTC.

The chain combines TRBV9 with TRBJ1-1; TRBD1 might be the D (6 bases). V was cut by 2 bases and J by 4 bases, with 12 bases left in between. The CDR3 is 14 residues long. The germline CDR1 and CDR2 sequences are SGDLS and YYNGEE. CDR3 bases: TGTGCCAGCAGCGTGGAGGGAGGGGGCACTGAAGCTTTCTTT. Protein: CASSVEGGGTEAFF.

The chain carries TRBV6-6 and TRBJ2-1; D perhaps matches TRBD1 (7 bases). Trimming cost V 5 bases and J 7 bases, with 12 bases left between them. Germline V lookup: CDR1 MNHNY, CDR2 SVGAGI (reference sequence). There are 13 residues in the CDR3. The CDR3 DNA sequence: TGTGCCAGCAGTGGAGGGGGCTGGAATGAGCAGTTCTTC. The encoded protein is CASSGGGWNEQFF.

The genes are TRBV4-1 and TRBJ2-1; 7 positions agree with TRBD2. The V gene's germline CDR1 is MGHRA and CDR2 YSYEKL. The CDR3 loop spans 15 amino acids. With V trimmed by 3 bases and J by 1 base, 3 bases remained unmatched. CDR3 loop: CASSQLSGSYNEQFF. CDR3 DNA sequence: TGCGCCAGCAGCCAGCTTAGCGGGTCCTACAATGAGCAGTTCTTC.

For the CDR3, the DNA is TGTGCCAGCATCAGAAACTCTGGGGCCAACGTCCTGACTTTC. Translated, it gives CASIRNSGANVLTF. The V call is TRBV21-1, the J call TRBJ2-6. TRBV21-1 is listed as a pseudogene. CDR3 size: 14 residues.

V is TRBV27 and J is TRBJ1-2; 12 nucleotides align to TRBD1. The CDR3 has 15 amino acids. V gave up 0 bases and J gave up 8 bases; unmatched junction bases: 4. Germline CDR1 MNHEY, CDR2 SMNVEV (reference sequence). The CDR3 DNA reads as TGTGCCAGCAGTTTATCGGGACAGGGGGCGGGGGGCTACACCTTC. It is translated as CASSLSGQGAGGYTF.

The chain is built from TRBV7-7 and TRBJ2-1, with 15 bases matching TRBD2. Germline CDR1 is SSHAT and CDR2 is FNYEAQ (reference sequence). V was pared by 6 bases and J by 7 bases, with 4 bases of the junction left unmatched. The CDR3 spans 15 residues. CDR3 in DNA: TGTGCCAGCAGTCGGACTAGCGGGGGGGTTAATGAGCAGTTCTTC. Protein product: CASSRTSGGVNEQFF.

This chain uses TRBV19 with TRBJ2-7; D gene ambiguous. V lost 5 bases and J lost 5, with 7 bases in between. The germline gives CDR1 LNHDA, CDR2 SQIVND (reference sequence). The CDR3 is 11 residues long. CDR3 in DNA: TGTGCCAGTAGTGAGTGGGACGAGCAGTACTTC. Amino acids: CASSEWDEQYF.

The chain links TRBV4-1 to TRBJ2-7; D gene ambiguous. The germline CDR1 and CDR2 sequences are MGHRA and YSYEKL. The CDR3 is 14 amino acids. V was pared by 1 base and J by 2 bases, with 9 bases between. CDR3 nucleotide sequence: TGCGCCAGCAGCCAAGTCGCCCAGGCCTACGAGCAGTACTTC. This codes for CASSQVAQAYEQYF.

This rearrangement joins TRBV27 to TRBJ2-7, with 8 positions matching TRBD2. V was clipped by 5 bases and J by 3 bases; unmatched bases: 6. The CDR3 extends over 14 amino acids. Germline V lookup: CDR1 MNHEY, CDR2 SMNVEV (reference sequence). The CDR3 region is CASSKAGVVYEQYV. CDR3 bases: TGTGCCAGCAGTAAAGCGGGAGTGGTCTACGAGCAGTACGTC.

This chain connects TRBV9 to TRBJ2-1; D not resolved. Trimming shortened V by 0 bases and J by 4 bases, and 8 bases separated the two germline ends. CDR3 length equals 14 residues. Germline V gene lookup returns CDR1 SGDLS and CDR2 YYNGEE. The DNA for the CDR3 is TGTGCCAGCAGCGTAGAAGACGTATACAATGAGCAGTTCTTC. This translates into CASSVEDVYNEQFF.

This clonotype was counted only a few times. The CDR3 loop reads CATNRDILYEQYV. CDR3 nucleotide sequence: TGTGCCACGAACCGGGACATCCTGTACGAGCAGTACGTC. The gene calls are TRBV6-1 and TRBJ2-7; weak D call: TRBD1 (6 bases). Germline V gene lookup returns CDR1 MNHNS and CDR2 SASEGT. V was cut by 10 bases and J by 4 bases, with 17 bases left in between. CDR3 length: 13 amino acids.

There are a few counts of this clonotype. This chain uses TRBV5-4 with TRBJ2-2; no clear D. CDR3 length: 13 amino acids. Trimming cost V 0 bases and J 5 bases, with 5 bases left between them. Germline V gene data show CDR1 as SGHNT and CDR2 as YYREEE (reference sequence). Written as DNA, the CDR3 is TGTGCCAGCAGCTTGGACAGAACCGGGGAGCTGTTTTTT. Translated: CASSLDRTGELFF.

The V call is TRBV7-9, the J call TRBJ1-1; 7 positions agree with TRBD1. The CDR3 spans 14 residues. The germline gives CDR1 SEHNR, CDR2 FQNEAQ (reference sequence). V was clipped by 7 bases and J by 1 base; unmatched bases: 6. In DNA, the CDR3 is TGTGCCAGCATTCCGGGACAGACGAACACTGAAGCTTTCTTT. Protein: CASIPGQTNTEAFF.

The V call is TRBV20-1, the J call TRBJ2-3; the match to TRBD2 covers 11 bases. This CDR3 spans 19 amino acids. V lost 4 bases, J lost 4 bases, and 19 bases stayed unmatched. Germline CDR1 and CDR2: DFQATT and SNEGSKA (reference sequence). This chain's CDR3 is CSATTAFSGGAFVSDTQYF. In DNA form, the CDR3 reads TGCAGTGCTACTACCGCCTTTAGCGGGGGGGCTTTTGTGTCAGATACGCAGTATTTT.

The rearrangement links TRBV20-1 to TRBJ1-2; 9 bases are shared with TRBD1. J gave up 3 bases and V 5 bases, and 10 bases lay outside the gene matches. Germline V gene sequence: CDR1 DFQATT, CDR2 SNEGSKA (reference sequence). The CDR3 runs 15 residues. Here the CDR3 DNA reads TGCAGTGCTCCCGGGACAGGGAGGTTGGACTATGGCTACACCTTC. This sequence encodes CSAPGTGRLDYGYTF.

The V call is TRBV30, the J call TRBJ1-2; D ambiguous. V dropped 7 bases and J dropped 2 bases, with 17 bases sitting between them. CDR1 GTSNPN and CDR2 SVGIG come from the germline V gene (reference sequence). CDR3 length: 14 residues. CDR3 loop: CAYGVGIGNYGYTF. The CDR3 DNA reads TGTGCCTACGGGGTGGGGATTGGGAACTATGGCTACACCTTC.

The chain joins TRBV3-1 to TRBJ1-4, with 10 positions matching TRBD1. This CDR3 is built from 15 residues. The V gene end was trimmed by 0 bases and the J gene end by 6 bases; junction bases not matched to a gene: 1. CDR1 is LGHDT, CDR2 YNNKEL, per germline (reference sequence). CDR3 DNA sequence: TGTGCCAGCAGCCAAGAGGGGACAGGGGATGAAAAACTGTTTTTT. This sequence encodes CASSQEGTGDEKLFF.

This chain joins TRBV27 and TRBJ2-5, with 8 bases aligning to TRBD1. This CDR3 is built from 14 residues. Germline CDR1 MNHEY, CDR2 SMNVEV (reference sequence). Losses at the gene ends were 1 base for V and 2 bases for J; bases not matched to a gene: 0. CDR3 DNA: TGTGCCAGCAGTTTATACAGGGGGCAAGAGACCCAGTACTTC. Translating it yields CASSLYRGQETQYF.

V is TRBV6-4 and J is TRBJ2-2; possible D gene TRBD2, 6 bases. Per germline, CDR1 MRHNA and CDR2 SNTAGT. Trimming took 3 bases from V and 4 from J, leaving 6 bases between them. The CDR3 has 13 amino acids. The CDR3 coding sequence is TGTGCCAGCAGTGAGACTAGCACCGGGGAGCTGTTTTTT. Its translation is CASSETSTGELFF.